The 20 T cell receptor beta chains below come from one sample, sequenced in a study of blood T cell repertoires in COVID-19. Profiled with immunoSEQ multiplex PCR; TCRdb holds only in-frame clones, not every one. The sample shows tens of thousands of clones, less than 80% of them seen only once. Sequencing was done on a sample of peripheral blood. These receptors were obtained from a human donor in a cohort sampled during active COVID-19.

This clone was counted once. The rearrangement links TRBV25-1 to TRBJ1-1, with 7 bases aligning to TRBD1. CDR3 length: 14 residues. V dropped 4 bases and J dropped 1; count of bases not matched to a gene: 3. The V gene's germline CDR1 is MGHDK and CDR2 SYGVNS. The CDR3 nucleotides read TGTGCCAGCAGTGTTACAGGGGCGAACACTGAAGCTTTCTTT. This translates into CASSVTGANTEAFF.

The rearrangement joins TRBV28 to TRBJ2-1, with 11 bases lining up with TRBD2. Germline CDR1 is MDHEN and CDR2 is SYDVKM. The CDR3 is 14 residues long. Germline trimming cut 2 bases from V and 10 bases from J; bases unmatched to any gene: 4. The CDR3 DNA sequence: TGTGCCAGCAGTTTAGGACTAGCGGGCACGGAGCAGTTCTTC. Translated: CASSLGLAGTEQFF.

The rearrangement uses TRBV2 and TRBJ1-5; 9 bases align to TRBD1. Germline CDR1 SNHLY, CDR2 FYNNEI. This CDR3 is built from 15 residues. J gave up 4 bases and V 3 bases, and 4 bases lay outside the gene matches. The CDR3 loop reads CASSDNRGQNQPQHF. In DNA, the CDR3 is TGTGCCAGCAGTGATAACAGGGGGCAAAATCAGCCCCAGCATTTT.

This CDR3 is CASSLEGGPVETQYF. Written as DNA, the CDR3 is TGTGCCAGCAGCTTAGAGGGAGGGCCCGTGGAGACCCAGTACTTC. The chain recombines TRBV7-3 with TRBJ2-5; 7 nucleotides match TRBD2. The trim removed 2 bases at V and 5 bases at J, leaving 8 bases unmatched. Per the germline V gene, CDR1 is SGHTA and CDR2 is FQGTGA. The CDR3 covers 15 residues.

This chain connects TRBV24-1 to TRBJ2-5; 14 bases match TRBD2. The CDR3 contains 20 residues. J gave up 5 bases and V 4 bases, and 17 bases lay outside the gene matches. The germline CDR1 and CDR2 sequences are KGHDR and SFDVKD. CDR3: CATSDRSGTSGSVGKETQYF. The CDR3 nucleotides are TGTGCCACCAGTGACCGTTCCGGGACTAGCGGGAGCGTGGGGAAGGAGACCCAGTACTTC.

This clone was counted a few times. The chain couples TRBV6-2 or TRBV6-3 to TRBJ2-1; no firm D call. V shed 2 bases and J shed 3 bases, with 11 bases lying between them. The CDR3 sequence is 15 residues long. Germline CDR1 MNHEY, CDR2 SVGEGT. In nucleotides, the CDR3 is TGTGCCAGCAGTTACCCGGCGGCCGGCTACAATGAGCAGTTCTTC. It specifies CASSYPAAGYNEQFF.

The chain has TRBV7-2 and TRBJ2-5; D might be TRBD2 (5 bases). V lost 0 bases and J 5 bases, leaving 16 bases between the germline ends. The CDR3 runs to 16 residues. Germline CDR1 is SGHTA and CDR2 is FQGNSA. The CDR3 reads CASSLAPGGSGETQYF. The CDR3 bases are TGTGCCAGCAGCTTAGCACCAGGAGGATCTGGGGAGACCCAGTACTTC.

This chain joins TRBV7-2 and TRBJ2-7, with TRBD2 identical over 11 bases. CDR1 SGHTA and CDR2 FQGNSA come from the germline V gene. The CDR3 extends over 16 amino acids. With V trimmed by 1 base and J by 2 bases, 4 bases remained unmatched. CDR3 amino acids: CASSLGGLAVPYEQYF. CDR3 bases: TGTGCCAGCAGCTTAGGGGGACTAGCGGTCCCCTACGAGCAGTACTTC.

This rearrangement joins TRBV4-3 to TRBJ2-3, with 8 bases fitting TRBD2. The V gene end was trimmed by 2 bases and the J gene end by 2 bases; junction bases not matched to a gene: 12. Germline V gives CDR1 LGHNA, CDR2 YSLEER. The CDR3 spans 18 residues. The CDR3 DNA reads TGCGCCAGCAGCCAAAACCCTATACTAGCGGAACCCACAGATACGCAGTATTTT. The encoded protein is CASSQNPILAEPTDTQYF.

The chain links TRBV28 to TRBJ1-2; 11 nucleotides align to TRBD1. The germline V gene has CDR1 MDHEN and CDR2 SYDVKM. CDR3 length equals 18 residues. Losses at the gene ends were 4 bases for V and 2 bases for J; bases not matched to a gene: 12. CDR3: CASSSISWTGGRNYGYTF. The CDR3 bases are TGTGCCAGCAGTTCGATATCCTGGACAGGGGGCAGGAACTATGGCTACACCTTC.

The chain is built from TRBV6-1 and TRBJ2-5, with D possibly being TRBD2 (6 bases). The length of the CDR3 is 14 residues. CDR1 is MNHNS, CDR2 SASEGT, per germline. With 2 bases removed from V and 4 bases from J, the gap between germline ends came to 11 bases. The CDR3 nucleotides read TGTGCCAGCAGTGAACGAGGAGGGAGAGAGACCCAGTACTTC. It is translated as CASSERGGRETQYF.

The V and J genes are TRBV6-5 and TRBJ1-2; no reliable D call. The CDR3 runs to 15 residues. The germline V gene encodes CDR1 MNHEY and CDR2 SVGAGI. Trimming stripped 5 bases from V and 7 bases from J, with 20 bases between. The CDR3 reads CASSPPFEVLGGYTF. Written as DNA, the CDR3 is TGTGCCAGCAGTCCGCCGTTCGAGGTACTTGGTGGCTACACCTTC.

The rearrangement joins TRBV10-3 to TRBJ1-6; D uncertain. Germline V gene sequence: CDR1 ENHRY, CDR2 SYGVKD. CDR3 length: 13 amino acids. V was pared by 2 bases and J by 10 bases, with 9 bases between. The CDR3 loop reads CAISEMGGSPLHF. The DNA for the CDR3 is TGTGCCATCAGTGAGATGGGAGGGTCACCCCTCCACTTT.

The CDR3 sequence is CASSLARTSGLVNTQYF. The CDR3 DNA reads TGTGCCAGCAGCTTAGCGAGGACTAGCGGATTAGTTAATACGCAGTATTTT. The chain uses TRBV7-2 and TRBJ2-3; 10 nucleotides align to TRBD2. The CDR3 has 17 amino acids. The germline V gene has CDR1 SGHTA and CDR2 FQGNSA. V lost 0 bases, J lost 7 bases, and 10 bases stayed unmatched.

This chain connects TRBV2 to TRBJ2-2; D is perhaps TRBD1 (6 bases). CDR3 length: 14 residues. The V and J ends lost 7 bases and 6 bases respectively, with 15 bases between them. Germline V gives CDR1 SNHLY, CDR2 FYNNEI. CDR3 DNA: TGTGCCAGCAACCCGGGCCAGGGGTCCGGGGAGCTGTTTTTT. This sequence encodes CASNPGQGSGELFF.

V usage is TRBV7-9 and J usage is TRBJ2-3; 7 positions match TRBD1. The CDR3 has 15 residues. The V segment lost 7 bases and the J segment 6 bases; nucleotides outside the gene matches: 13. CDR1 SEHNR and CDR2 FQNEAQ come from the germline V gene (reference sequence). The chain's CDR3 is CASILSEARGDTQYF. CDR3 nucleotide sequence: TGTGCCAGCATCCTTTCGGAAGCCAGGGGGGATACGCAGTATTTT.

This clone was found a few times. CDR3 DNA sequence: TGTGCCACCGAAACAGGGGGCGGCTATGGCTACACCTTC. Encoded protein: CATETGGGYGYTF. J is TRBJ1-2 and V is TRBV15; 9 bases fit TRBD1. This CDR3 is 13 amino acids long. CDR1 and CDR2 (germline): LNHNV, YYDKDF (reference sequence). Trimming took 8 bases from V and 4 from J; bases not matched to a gene: 5.

DNA for the CDR3: TGCGCCAGCAGCCAAGATACGGGAGGGCGGTCCGGGGAGCTGTTTTTT. Translating gives CASSQDTGGRSGELFF. This sequence joins TRBV4-3 and TRBJ2-2, with TRBD2 identical over 8 bases. Per germline, CDR1 LGHNA and CDR2 YSLEER. V lost 0 bases to trimming and J lost 6 bases; unmatched junction nucleotides: 6. The CDR3 runs to 16 residues.

The chain has TRBV6-2 or TRBV6-3 and TRBJ1-5; D might be TRBD1 (6 bases). Trimming pared 2 bases from V and 7 bases from J, leaving 15 bases between. Germline values: CDR1 MNHEY, CDR2 SVGEGT. This CDR3 has 15 residues. The CDR3 DNA reads as TGTGCCAGCAGTTACGGACAGAGGGAGAGACAGCCCCAGCATTTT. Protein sequence: CASSYGQRERQPQHF.

The V and J genes are TRBV5-1 and TRBJ1-1; D uncertain. Trimming removed 1 base at V and 0 bases at J, with 10 bases between. Germline-derived CDR1 and CDR2 are SGHRS and YFSETQ. This CDR3 spans 15 amino acids. CDR3 bases: TGCGCCAGCAGCTTGAATCGAGGAATGAACACTGAAGCTTTCTTT. This codes for CASSLNRGMNTEAFF.